This T cell receptor beta chain is drawn from a study of blood T cell repertoires in COVID-19. Overall study context: Whether acute or convalescent, the COVID-19 samples came from the United States, Italy and Spain.

The table lists this clone with a count of one. Per the germline V gene, CDR1 is SGHNT and CDR2 is YYREEE (reference sequence). The ends were cut back, 3 bases at V and 4 bases at J, with 9 bases in the middle. The length of the CDR3 is 13 residues. This table comes from immunoSEQ multiplex PCR, and its TCRdb copy is limited to in-frame clones, with some not included. The sample consists of fewer than 350,000 clones, approximately 83% of them appearing once. The sequence was obtained from a woman in her thirties or forties with acute COVID-19. The chain recombines TRBV5-4 with TRBJ2-3, with D tentatively TRBD1 (5 bases). Sequenced material: PBMCs or T cells enriched from blood (not recorded which). CDR3 nucleotides: TGTGCCAGCAGCTCACAGGCATCAGATACGCAGTATTTT. The encoded protein is CASSSQASDTQYF. Combining the CDR3 with reference TRBV5-4 and TRBJ2-3 gives the whole variable domain ETGVTQSPTHLIKTRGQQVTLRCSSQSGHNTVSWYQQALGQGPQFIFQYYREEENGRGNFPPRFSGLQFPNYSSELNVNALELDDSALYLCASSSQASDTQYFGPGTRLTVL.